The 10 T cell receptor beta chains reported below all come from one sample, sequenced in a study of blood T cell repertoires in COVID-19. The protocol was immunoSEQ multiplex PCR, while the TCRdb copy is restricted to in-frame clones and leaves out a portion. Seen here are about 58,000 clones, roughly nine tenths observed once, and the top ten hold 8% to 9%. Sequenced input: peripheral blood. These TCRs come from a woman aged 65 to 85 with active COVID-19.

The chain uses TRBV4-2 and TRBJ2-2; possible D gene TRBD2, 6 bases. The CDR3 runs 16 residues. Trimming left V 3 bases short and J 5 bases short, with 16 bases between. Germline CDR1 LGHNA, CDR2 YNFKEQ. The CDR3 region has the DNA TGTGCCAGCAGCCACGCACGGGAGATGAGAACCGGGGAGCTGTTTTTT. Translation gives CASSHAREMRTGELFF.

This sequence joins TRBV5-1 and TRBJ2-3, with TRBD2 matching over 14 bases. The CDR3 sequence is 19 residues long. From germline, CDR1 is SGHRS and CDR2 YFSETQ. The trim removed 2 bases at V and 1 base at J, leaving 9 bases unmatched. CDR3 nucleotides: TGCGCCAGCAGCTTTACCGGGACTAGCGGGAGAGGCGGCACAGATACGCAGTATTTT. Encoded protein: CASSFTGTSGRGGTDTQYF.

This clone has only one observation. The chain joins TRBV2 to TRBJ2-1, with TRBD1 as a possible D gene (6 bases). CDR1 SNHLY and CDR2 FYNNEI come from the germline V gene. V was pared by 6 bases and J by 9 bases, with 12 bases between. CDR3 length equals 12 residues. CDR3 loop: CASRYRVSEQFF. For the CDR3, the DNA is TGTGCCAGCAGGTACAGGGTCAGTGAGCAGTTCTTC. Full variable domain (missing parts from reference TRBV2 and TRBJ2-1): EPEVTQTPSHQVTQMGQEVILRCVPISNHLYFYWYRQILGQKVEFLVSFYNNEISEKSEIFDDQFSVERPDGSNFTLKIRSTKLEDSAMYFCASRYRVSEQFFGPGTRLTVL.

The chain uses TRBV28 and TRBJ2-7, with TRBD2 as a possible D gene (6 bases). Germline V gene sequence: CDR1 MDHEN, CDR2 SYDVKM. V was shortened by 3 bases and J by 0 bases, with 12 bases between the two germline ends. CDR3 size: 15 residues. CDR3 sequence: CASSFAGFSSYEQYF. The CDR3 DNA follows: TGTGCCAGCAGTTTTGCGGGGTTTAGCTCCTACGAGCAGTACTTC.

The chain employs TRBV18 and TRBJ1-1, with D hard to call. V was clipped by 4 bases and J by 1 base, with 10 bases between them. Looked up from germline, CDR1 is KGHSH and CDR2 is LQKENI. The CDR3 loop spans 14 amino acids. The CDR3 DNA reads as TGTGCCAGCTCACTTGAATCAGGGAACACTGAAGCTTTCTTT. Its protein is CASSLESGNTEAFF.

V is TRBV24-1 and J is TRBJ1-2; TRBD1 might be the D (5 bases). Trimming removed 4 bases from V and 6 bases from J, with 14 bases in between. The CDR3 is 14 amino acids. Germline CDR1 KGHDR, CDR2 SFDVKD. The CDR3 region is CATSEGQGWDGYTF. Written as DNA, the CDR3 is TGTGCCACCAGTGAGGGGCAGGGTTGGGATGGCTACACCTTC.

This clone was seen just once. The chain links TRBV11-2 to TRBJ2-2, with TRBD2 matching over 11 bases. This CDR3 spans 15 amino acids. V was pared by 5 bases and J by 5 bases, with 4 bases of the junction left unmatched. From germline, CDR1 is SGHAT and CDR2 FQNNGV. The CDR3 reads CASSPGLAVTGELFF. The CDR3 DNA follows: TGTGCCAGCAGCCCGGGACTAGCGGTAACCGGGGAGCTGTTTTTT.

This clone was seen only a few times. V and J are TRBV10-3 and TRBJ1-4; 7 bases align to TRBD1. This CDR3 spans 17 amino acids. Germline CDR1 reads ENHRY; CDR2 reads SYGVKD. J gave up 0 bases and V 4 bases, and 8 bases lay outside the gene matches. CDR3 sequence: CAISGGQGTATNEKLFF. The CDR3 coding sequence is TGTGCCATCAGTGGTGGGCAGGGGACAGCAACTAATGAAAAACTGTTTTTT.

The rearrangement uses TRBV28 and TRBJ2-7, with 9 bases that match TRBD1. The germline V gene encodes CDR1 MDHEN and CDR2 SYDVKM. Trimming at V came to 5 bases and at J to 0 bases, leaving 5 bases not matched to a gene. The CDR3 is 15 residues long. This chain's CDR3 is CASSGTGTNSYEQYF. As DNA, the CDR3 is TGTGCCAGCAGTGGGACAGGGACCAACTCCTACGAGCAGTACTTC.

The rearrangement links TRBV4-2 to TRBJ2-3, with 11 bases that match TRBD2. Unmatched junction bases numbered 14, after V lost 4 bases and J lost 5 bases. The CDR3 consists of 18 residues. CDR1 is LGHNA and CDR2 is YNFKEQ in the germline V gene. Here the CDR3 reads CASSPAGLSGLAGDTQYF. The CDR3 DNA is TGTGCCAGCAGCCCGGCGGGATTAAGCGGACTAGCGGGAGATACGCAGTATTTT.